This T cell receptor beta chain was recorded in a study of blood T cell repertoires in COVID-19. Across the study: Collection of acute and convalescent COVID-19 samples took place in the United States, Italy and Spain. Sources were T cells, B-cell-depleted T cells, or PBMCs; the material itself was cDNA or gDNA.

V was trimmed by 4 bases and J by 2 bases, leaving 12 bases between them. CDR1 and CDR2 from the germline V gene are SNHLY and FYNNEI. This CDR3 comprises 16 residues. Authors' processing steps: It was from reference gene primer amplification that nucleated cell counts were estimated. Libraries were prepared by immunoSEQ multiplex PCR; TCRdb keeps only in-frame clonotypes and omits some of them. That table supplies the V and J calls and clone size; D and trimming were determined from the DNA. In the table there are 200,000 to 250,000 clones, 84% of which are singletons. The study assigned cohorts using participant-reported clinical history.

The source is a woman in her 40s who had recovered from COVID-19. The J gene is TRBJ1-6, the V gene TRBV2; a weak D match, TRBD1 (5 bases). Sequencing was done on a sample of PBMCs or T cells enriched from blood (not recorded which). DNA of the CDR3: TGTGCCAGCAGTGTGGGGGGAAGGGCCTATAATTCACCCCTCCACTTT. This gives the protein CASSVGGRAYNSPLHF.